A few counts support the clone carrying this TCR beta chain. Its antigen is unknown. This entry comes from a study of T cell repertoires in cytomegalovirus infection. The CDR3 is 19 amino acids. Germline V gene sequence: CDR1 SNHLY, CDR2 FYNNEI. The V and J ends lost 5 bases and 0 bases, in that order; junction bases with no gene match: 15. The study's findings and limits: Dominating the ex vivo response were HLA-C-restricted CMV-specific TCR beta clonotypes. Summed public TCR beta family frequency identified CMV carriers bearing the relevant HLA.

MiXCR, applied by TCRdb to the reads, yields one record per CDR3 protein. Counted here are some 560,000 distinct CDR3 sequences, approximately 40% occurring once; the ten biggest clones make up 48%. The origin of this receptor is a human donor in good health (CMV status not recorded). Some clones in this sample may be carry-over from other donors' samples. The chain uses TRBV2 and TRBJ2-3; 9 bases are shared with TRBD2. The material sequenced was cultured PBMCs, taken from culture after CMV antigen stimulation. The CDR3 sequence: CASSPAGRKRGDSTDTQYF. CDR3 sequence (DNA): TGTGCCAGCAGTCCGGCGGGCCGAAAGCGGGGGGACAGCACAGATACGCAGTATTTT.